Presented here are 25 T cell receptor beta chains from one specimen sequenced in a study of identical twins. TCRdb fed the 5' RACE reads into MiXCR, producing one record per CDR3 protein. The sample comprises approximately 690,000 distinct CDR3 sequences, 5.5% to 7.5% of which are singletons, and about 2% rests with the top ten. The sample comprised naive T cells sorted from blood. The receptors shown here come from a young man in good health.

The table lists this clonotype with a few counts. The chain uses TRBV6-4 and TRBJ2-2, with TRBD1 matching 8 bases. The CDR3 runs 14 residues. Germline CDR1 is MRHNA and CDR2 is SNTAGT. The V segment lost 0 bases and the J segment 6 bases; nucleotides outside the gene matches: 0. CDR3 sequence reads: CASSDSTGAGELFF. CDR3 DNA sequence: TGTGCCAGCAGTGACTCGACAGGGGCCGGGGAGCTGTTTTTT.

V gene TRBV9 combines with J gene TRBJ2-3; possible D gene TRBD2, 5 bases. The V end was cut by 4 bases, the J end by 11 bases, with 17 bases between. The length of the CDR3 is 13 residues. Germline V gene lookup returns CDR1 SGDLS and CDR2 YYNGEE. CDR3 sequence reads: CASSPRAEVGQYF. CDR3 DNA: TGTGCCAGCAGCCCACGAGCGGAGGTCGGGCAGTATTTT. Full variable domain (missing parts from reference TRBV9 and TRBJ2-3): DSGVTQTPKHLITATGQRVTLRCSPRSGDLSVYWYQQSLDQGLQFLIQYYNGEERAKGNILERFSAQQFPDLHSELNLSSLELGDSALYFCASSPRAEVGQYFGPGTRLTVL.

This clonotype appeared a few times. The chain has TRBV6-1 and TRBJ2-1; D is possibly TRBD2 (7 bases). The V gene's germline CDR1 is MNHNS and CDR2 SASEGT. This CDR3 contains 16 residues. V was cut by 10 bases and J by 9 bases, with 28 bases left in between. DNA for the CDR3: TGTGCCACCATGTCACCTGGGGGGGGAAAGGGGGTTGAGCAGTTCTTC. This translates into CATMSPGGGKGVEQFF.

This clonotype was observed at least ten times. The J gene is TRBJ2-3, the V gene TRBV10-2, with 7 bases fitting TRBD2. Germline CDR1 WSHSY, CDR2 SAAADI. J was trimmed by 2 bases and V by 0 bases; bases with no gene match: 11. This CDR3 spans 18 amino acids. As DNA, the CDR3 is TGCGCCAGCAGTGAGTCTTCTAGCGGAGCGACTGTCACAGATACGCAGTATTTT. Translated: CASSESSSGATVTDTQYF.

This clonotype was seen ten or more times. This chain connects TRBV12-3 or TRBV12-4 to TRBJ2-3; the D gene is possibly TRBD2 (5 bases). Trimming removed 3 bases from V and 2 bases from J, with 18 bases in between. The CDR3 sequence is 17 residues long. The CDR3 DNA follows: TGTGCCAGCAGTTTCCCAGGCCTAGCCGAGCCCACAGATACGCAGTATTTT. Translating it yields CASSFPGLAEPTDTQYF.

There are many counts of this clonotype. The rearrangement links TRBV6-2 or TRBV6-3 to TRBJ2-7; D is possibly TRBD1 or TRBD2 (5 bases each). V dropped 6 bases and J dropped 2 bases, with 14 bases sitting between them. Germline lookup yields CDR1 MNHEY and CDR2 SVGEGT. The CDR3 sequence is 14 residues long. The CDR3 sequence: CASRDRDGTYEQYV. CDR3 coding DNA: TGTGCCAGCAGAGACCGGGACGGAACCTACGAGCAGTACGTC.

This clonotype has a count of ten or more. The V and J genes are TRBV20-1 and TRBJ2-4; 9 positions match TRBD2. The CDR3 consists of 15 residues. The junction had 11 bases not matched to a gene; V was cut back by 3 bases and J by 8 bases. Germline assignment: CDR1 DFQATT and CDR2 SNEGSKA (reference sequence). The CDR3 spells CSARGREGHRDIQYF. Written as DNA, the CDR3 is TGCAGTGCTAGGGGGCGGGAGGGCCATCGGGACATTCAGTACTTC.

This clonotype appeared many times. The chain combines TRBV5-5 with TRBJ1-1; D uncertain. The CDR3 extends over 13 amino acids. CDR1 is SGHKS, CDR2 YYEKEE, per germline (reference sequence). The V end was cut by 4 bases, the J end by 1 base, with 8 bases between. The CDR3 DNA is TGTGCCAGCAGCCTCATAACGAACACTGAAGCTTTCTTT. Its protein is CASSLITNTEAFF. The full variable domain, with the rest looked up from reference TRBV5-5 and TRBJ1-1, is DAGVTQSPTHLIKTRGQQVTLRCSPISGHKSVSWYQQVLGQGPQFIFQYYEKEERGRGNFPDRFSARQFPNYSSELNVNALLLGDSALYLCASSLITNTEAFFGQGTRLTVV.

This clonotype has more than one count but fewer than ten. The chain is built from TRBV6-1 and TRBJ2-7; TRBD1 agrees at 10 bases. CDR3 length: 16 amino acids. V was clipped by 7 bases and J by 7 bases; unmatched bases: 16. Per the germline V gene, CDR1 is MNHNS and CDR2 is SASEGT. CDR3 amino acids: CASTATRDRGEKEQYV. In DNA form, the CDR3 reads TGTGCCAGCACAGCAACCCGGGACAGGGGCGAGAAAGAGCAGTACGTC.

V gene TRBV9 combines with J gene TRBJ2-2; D not resolved. Germline CDR1 reads SGDLS; CDR2 reads YYNGEE. The ends were cut back, 2 bases at V and 4 bases at J, with 12 bases in the middle. This CDR3 contains 15 residues. The CDR3 sequence: CASSVAGQITGELFF. In DNA form, the CDR3 reads TGTGCCAGCAGCGTGGCCGGGCAGATCACCGGGGAGCTGTTTTTT. The full variable domain, in which reference TRBV9 and TRBJ2-2 provide the parts outside the CDR3, is DSGVTQTPKHLITATGQRVTLRCSPRSGDLSVYWYQQSLDQGLQFLIQYYNGEERAKGNILERFSAQQFPDLHSELNLSSLELGDSALYFCASSVAGQITGELFFGEGSRLTVL.

This clonotype was seen at least ten times. This chain links TRBV20-1 with TRBJ2-7; unclear D gene. The V gene's germline CDR1 is DFQATT and CDR2 SNEGSKA (reference sequence). Trimming pared 1 base from V and 3 bases from J, leaving 10 bases between. This CDR3 contains 13 residues. CDR3 in amino acids: CSARAGEVYEQYF. CDR3 DNA: TGCAGTGCTAGAGCCGGAGAGGTCTACGAGCAGTACTTC.

The table lists this clonotype with a few counts. This chain's CDR3 is CASRDRGRGQETQYF. The CDR3 DNA is TGTGCCAGCAGGGACAGGGGTCGAGGGCAAGAGACCCAGTACTTC. This rearrangement joins TRBV3-1 to TRBJ2-5; 9 nucleotides line up with TRBD1. With V trimmed by 6 bases and J by 2 bases, 7 bases remained unmatched. Germline V lookup: CDR1 LGHDT, CDR2 YNNKEL (reference sequence). CDR3 length: 15 amino acids.

This clonotype was counted ten times or more. V is TRBV6-1 and J is TRBJ2-5; TRBD1 matches 11 bases. After removal of 6 bases from V and 3 bases from J, the junction contained 9 bases not matched to a gene. The germline V gene encodes CDR1 MNHNS and CDR2 SASEGT. The CDR3 sequence is 16 residues long. CDR3 in DNA: TGTGCCAGCAGCCTTACGGCGGGACAGGGGGAAGAGACCCAGTACTTC. Amino acids: CASSLTAGQGEETQYF.

The chain uses TRBV2 and TRBJ2-1; a weak D match, TRBD1 (6 bases). V was trimmed by 6 bases and J by 4 bases, leaving 13 bases between them. This CDR3 spans 14 amino acids. The germline CDR1 and CDR2 sequences are SNHLY and FYNNEI. In nucleotides, the CDR3 is TGTGCCAGCAGAATGGACAGCAGTTACAATGAGCAGTTCTTC. Translated: CASRMDSSYNEQFF.

This clonotype was observed a handful of times. The chain has TRBV11-1 and TRBJ2-4; D is unresolved. CDR3 length equals 17 residues. Germline loops: CDR1 SGHAT, CDR2 FQDESV (reference sequence). V lost 0 bases, J lost 4 bases, and 16 bases lay in between. CDR3 region: CASSLAQVFPLKNIQYF. Here the CDR3 DNA reads TGTGCCAGCAGCTTAGCGCAGGTTTTCCCCCTTAAAAACATTCAGTACTTC.

The genes are TRBV5-4 and TRBJ1-5; D gene ambiguous. Germline V gives CDR1 SGHNT, CDR2 YYREEE (reference sequence). V gave up 5 bases and J gave up 0 bases, with 12 bases separating them. The CDR3 has 15 amino acids. CDR3 sequence (DNA): TGTGCCAGCAGTAATCGCGAACATAGCAATCAGCCCCAGCATTTT. This sequence encodes CASSNREHSNQPQHF.

The table lists this clonotype with many counts. J is TRBJ2-3 and V is TRBV9; D is unclear. V gave up 2 bases and J gave up 5 bases, with 12 bases separating them. Germline loops: CDR1 SGDLS, CDR2 YYNGEE. The CDR3 runs to 14 residues. DNA for the CDR3: TGTGCCAGCAGCGTTCAAACTTCTCAAGATACGCAGTATTTT. Protein product: CASSVQTSQDTQYF.

This clonotype has a count of ten or more. The gene calls are TRBV2 and TRBJ2-1; the D gene is possibly TRBD2 (6 bases). Trimming took 7 bases from V and 2 from J, leaving 12 bases between them. Looked up from germline, CDR1 is SNHLY and CDR2 is FYNNEI. The CDR3 is made up of 14 amino acids. CDR3 coding DNA: TGTGCCAGCAACTTCGGCGGGACCTACAATGAGCAGTTCTTC. It yields the protein CASNFGGTYNEQFF.

This clonotype appeared many times. The chain combines TRBV28 with TRBJ2-7; possibly TRBD2 for D (6 bases). Trimming stripped 6 bases from V and 5 bases from J, with 14 bases between. Germline CDR1 reads MDHEN; CDR2 reads SYDVKM. The CDR3 is 13 amino acids. The DNA for the CDR3 is TGTGCCAGCAGACCGCCGGCGGGGAACGAGCAGTACTTC. Translated: CASRPPAGNEQYF. The full variable domain, in which reference TRBV28 and TRBJ2-7 provide the parts outside the CDR3, is DVKVTQSSRYLVKRTGEKVFLECVQDMDHENMFWYRQDPGLGLRLIYFSYDVKMKEKGDIPEGYSVSREKKERFSLILESASTNQTSMYLCASRPPAGNEQYFGPGTRLTVT.

This clonotype has at least ten counts. The chain is built from TRBV5-1 and TRBJ2-7; 8 bases match TRBD2. The junction had 3 bases not matched to a gene; V was cut back by 2 bases and J by 2 bases. From germline, CDR1 is SGHRS and CDR2 YFSETQ. The CDR3 length is 14 residues. CDR3 protein: CASSLPGLAYEQYF. The CDR3 nucleotides are TGCGCCAGCAGCTTACCGGGACTAGCCTACGAGCAGTACTTC.

This clonotype has ten or more counts. The chain uses TRBV15 and TRBJ2-5, with a tentative D call TRBD2 (5 bases). Deletions cut 0 bases from V and 5 bases from J, with 10 bases between. This CDR3 is 14 amino acids long. CDR1 and CDR2 (germline): LNHNV, YYDKDF (reference sequence). CDR3 DNA: TGTGCCACCAGCAGAGAAGGCCGAGGGGAGACCCAGTACTTC. Translated, it gives CATSREGRGETQYF.

This rearrangement joins TRBV24-1 to TRBJ2-1; 8 positions agree with TRBD2. V was pared by 3 bases and J by 0 bases, with 3 bases of the junction left unmatched. The CDR3 extends over 16 amino acids. Germline values: CDR1 KGHDR, CDR2 SFDVKD. Here the CDR3 reads CATSDASGGSYNEQFF. CDR3 nucleotide sequence: TGTGCCACCAGTGATGCGAGCGGGGGCTCCTACAATGAGCAGTTCTTC.

Many counts were recorded for this clonotype. The junction does not match germline at one end; this may be a read error. The rearrangement joins TRBV29-1 to TRBJ2-1; 7 bases agree with TRBD1. This CDR3 is built from 9 residues. Germline V gives CDR1 SQVTM, CDR2 ANQGSEA. CDR3 nucleotides: TGCAGCGTTGAGACAGGGTGGGTCTTC. It specifies CSVETGWVF.

This clonotype was recorded at least ten times. The V gene is TRBV10-3, the J gene TRBJ1-6; no clear D gene. The CDR3 is 16 residues long. The V end was cut by 0 bases, the J end by 10 bases, with 16 bases between. Looked up from germline, CDR1 is ENHRY and CDR2 is SYGVKD. DNA of the CDR3: TGTGCCATCAGTGAGTCGTTCGGCAGGCGAGCCTCACCCCTCCACTTT. The encoded protein is CAISESFGRRASPLHF.

This clonotype was counted many times. The CDR3 spells CASSDERMLLSETQYF. For the CDR3, the DNA is TGTGCCAGCAGCGATGAGCGAATGTTGTTGTCGGAGACCCAGTACTTC. The rearrangement uses TRBV11-2 and TRBJ2-5; D not resolved. The CDR3 is 16 residues long. Germline V CDR1 and CDR2: SGHAT, FQNNGV. Between the trimmed V and J ends, which lost 5 bases and 5 bases, there was a span of 21 bases.